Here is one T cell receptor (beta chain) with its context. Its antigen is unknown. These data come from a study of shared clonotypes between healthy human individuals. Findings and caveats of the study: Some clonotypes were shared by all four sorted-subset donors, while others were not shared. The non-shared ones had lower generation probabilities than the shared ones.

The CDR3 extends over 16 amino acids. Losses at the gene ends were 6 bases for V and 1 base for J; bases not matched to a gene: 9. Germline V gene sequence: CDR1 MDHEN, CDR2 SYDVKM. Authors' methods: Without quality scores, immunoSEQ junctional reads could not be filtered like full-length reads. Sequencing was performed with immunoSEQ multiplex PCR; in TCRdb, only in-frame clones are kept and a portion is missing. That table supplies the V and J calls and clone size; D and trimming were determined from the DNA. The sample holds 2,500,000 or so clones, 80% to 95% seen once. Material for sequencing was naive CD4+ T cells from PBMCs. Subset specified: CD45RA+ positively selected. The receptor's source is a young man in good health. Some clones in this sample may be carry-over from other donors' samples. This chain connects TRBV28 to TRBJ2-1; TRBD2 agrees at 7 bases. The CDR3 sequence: CASRRGRERSYNEQFF. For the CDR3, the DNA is TGTGCCAGCAGGAGAGGGCGGGAGCGGTCCTACAATGAGCAGTTCTTC.